These 23 T cell receptor beta chains share one sample of origin, sequenced in a study of cytomegalovirus exposure and HLA in healthy donors. Here immunoSEQ multiplex PCR was the method, and the copy in TCRdb shows in-frame clones only, minus some. Altogether about 240,000 clones are present, 80% to 90% being singletons, with the ten largest covering roughly 2.5%. The sample taken for sequencing was PBMCs. These TCRs come from a man in his late teens or twenties in good health and CMV-seronegative.

The CDR3: CASSGIGQGPDTQYF. The CDR3 DNA reads as TGTGCCAGCAGTGGAATAGGACAGGGCCCAGATACGCAGTATTTT. The chain has TRBV6-5 and TRBJ2-3; 8 nucleotides align to TRBD1. CDR3 length: 15 residues. CDR1 is MNHEY and CDR2 is SVGAGI in the germline V gene. With V trimmed by 5 bases and J by 4 bases, 8 bases remained unmatched.

The DNA for the CDR3 is TGTGCCAGCAGTTTAAGTTTGAGAGCTGACAGGGAGTTATCCTACGAGCAGTACTTC. This gives the protein CASSLSLRADRELSYEQYF. The chain links TRBV28 to TRBJ2-7, with TRBD1 identical over 7 bases. The CDR3 has 19 amino acids. Unmatched junction bases numbered 17, after V lost 2 bases and J lost 1 base. CDR1 MDHEN and CDR2 SYDVKM come from the germline V gene.

The gene calls are TRBV14 and TRBJ2-7, with 10 positions matching TRBD1. The trim removed 5 bases at V and 3 bases at J, leaving 13 bases unmatched. The CDR3 length is 17 residues. Germline-derived CDR1 and CDR2 are SGHDN and FVKESK. CDR3 protein: CASSSFAGTGELYEQYF. DNA for the CDR3: TGTGCCAGCAGCTCGTTCGCGGGGACAGGGGAACTCTACGAGCAGTACTTC.

This chain links TRBV25-1 with TRBJ2-1; a weak D match, TRBD1 (6 bases). Germline V CDR1 and CDR2: MGHDK, SYGVNS. The germline V and J ends were trimmed by 6 bases and 7 bases, with 22 bases remaining between them. The CDR3 has 16 residues. CDR3 bases: TGTGCCAGCAGAGATACAGGGAGTCTAAATGGGAATGAGCAGTTCTTC. Its protein product is CASRDTGSLNGNEQFF.

The chain employs TRBV7-8 and TRBJ1-2, with 9 positions matching TRBD1. CDR1 is SGHVS and CDR2 is FQNEAQ in the germline V gene. Losses at the gene ends were 5 bases for V and 4 bases for J; bases not matched to a gene: 8. The CDR3 length is 15 residues. The CDR3 region is CASSPRGQGSYGYTF. In nucleotides, the CDR3 is TGTGCCAGCAGCCCAAGGGGACAGGGAAGCTATGGCTACACCTTC.

The sample holds one count of this clone. The chain uses TRBV27 and TRBJ2-7; D is undetermined. Germline lookup yields CDR1 MNHEY and CDR2 SMNVEV (reference sequence). V lost 2 bases and J 0 bases, leaving 5 bases between the germline ends. The CDR3 spans 13 residues. CDR3 protein: CASSLLSSYEQYF. DNA of the CDR3: TGTGCCAGCAGTTTACTCAGCTCCTACGAGCAGTACTTC.

V and J are TRBV7-9 and TRBJ1-6; 7 bases agree with TRBD1. Germline CDR1 and CDR2: SEHNR and FQNEAQ (reference sequence). J was trimmed by 0 bases and V by 3 bases; bases with no gene match: 8. The CDR3 spans 18 residues. CDR3 DNA sequence: TGTGCCAGCAGCTTTCTAAAGACAGGGAGCTCCTATAATTCACCCCTCCACTTT. This sequence encodes CASSFLKTGSSYNSPLHF.

This chain joins TRBV9 and TRBJ2-3; D is possibly TRBD2 (5 bases). Germline values: CDR1 SGDLS, CDR2 YYNGEE. Between the trimmed V and J ends, which lost 0 bases and 1 base, there was a span of 9 bases. CDR3 size: 15 residues. CDR3: CASSVAGYGTDTQYF. CDR3 in DNA: TGTGCCAGCAGCGTAGCGGGATACGGCACAGATACGCAGTATTTT.

The rearrangement links TRBV14 to TRBJ1-6, with D uncertain. Trimming stripped 0 bases from V and 9 bases from J, with 15 bases between. The CDR3 consists of 16 residues. CDR1 is SGHDN and CDR2 is FVKESK in the germline V gene. CDR3 in DNA: TGTGCCAGCAGCCAAGATGGGAGATCGTGGAGTTCACCCCTCCACTTT. As protein: CASSQDGRSWSSPLHF.

This sequence joins TRBV28 and TRBJ1-5; D is possibly TRBD1 (6 bases). The germline gives CDR1 MDHEN, CDR2 SYDVKM. V was trimmed by 5 bases and J by 4 bases, leaving 18 bases between them. CDR3 length equals 16 residues. In nucleotides, the CDR3 is TGTGCCAGCAGTCTTTGGGGGGGGCAGGGGAATCAGCCCCAGCATTTT. Translation: CASSLWGGQGNQPQHF. The whole variable domain, remainder taken from reference TRBV28 and TRBJ1-5, is DVKVTQSSRYLVKRTGEKVFLECVQDMDHENMFWYRQDPGLGLRLIYFSYDVKMKEKGDIPEGYSVSREKKERFSLILESASTNQTSMYLCASSLWGGQGNQPQHFGDGTRLSIL.

CDR3 DNA sequence: TGTGCCAGCAGCCTCTACGCTACTAGCGGGGCAGAGACCCAGTACTTC. Translated: CASSLYATSGAETQYF. V and J are TRBV27 and TRBJ2-5; TRBD2 matches 10 bases. The junction had 11 bases not matched to a gene; V was cut back by 6 bases and J by 4 bases. The CDR3 has 16 residues. Germline V CDR1 and CDR2: MNHEY, SMNVEV (reference sequence).

The V call is TRBV15, the J call TRBJ2-1, with TRBD1 identical over 10 bases. With V trimmed by 3 bases and J by 7 bases, 9 bases remained unmatched. Germline CDR1 LNHNV, CDR2 YYDKDF (reference sequence). The CDR3 spans 16 residues. The CDR3 region has the DNA TGTGCCACCAGCAGGGGAAGCGGACAGGGGGAGAATGAGCAGTTCTTC. Protein: CATSRGSGQGENEQFF. Drawing the rest from reference TRBV15 and TRBJ2-1, the complete variable domain is DAMVIQNPRYQVTQFGKPVTLSCSQTLNHNVMYWYQQKSSQAPKLLFHYYDKDFNNEADTPDNFQSRRPNTSFCFLDIRSPGLGDTAMYLCATSRGSGQGENEQFFGPGTRLTVL.

V and J are TRBV4-2 and TRBJ1-6; D call uncertain. V dropped 0 bases and J dropped 10 bases, with 13 bases sitting between them. CDR3 size: 15 residues. CDR1 LGHNA and CDR2 YNFKEQ come from the germline V gene. This CDR3 is CASSQDTREGSPLHF. CDR3 bases: TGTGCCAGCAGCCAAGATACGAGGGAAGGATCACCCCTCCACTTT.

CDR3 nucleotides: TGTGCCAGCAGCCACTCACAAGACCCGGGACAGGCCTCTAATGAGCAGTTCTTC. This sequence encodes CASSHSQDPGQASNEQFF. The J gene is TRBJ2-1, the V gene TRBV14; 8 bases are shared with TRBD1. Per the germline V gene, CDR1 is SGHDN and CDR2 is FVKESK. Trimming removed 3 bases from V and 7 bases from J; junction bases left unmatched: 17. CDR3 length: 18 residues.

The CDR3 loop reads CASSLDRAPEKLFF. The CDR3 nucleotides are TGCGCCAGCAGCTTGGACAGGGCCCCGGAAAAACTGTTTTTT. The chain joins TRBV5-1 to TRBJ1-4; TRBD1 is a possible D gene (6 bases). The CDR3 has 14 amino acids. Per the germline V gene, CDR1 is SGHRS and CDR2 is YFSETQ. V shed 0 bases and J shed 8 bases, with 11 bases lying between them.

The chain recombines TRBV6-5 with TRBJ2-3; D is unresolved. Germline lookup yields CDR1 MNHEY and CDR2 SVGAGI. The CDR3 is made up of 14 amino acids. The V and J ends lost 2 bases and 1 base respectively, with 7 bases between them. Here the CDR3 DNA reads TGTGCCAGCAGTTACGGGCAGCGCACAGATACGCAGTATTTT. This gives the protein CASSYGQRTDTQYF.

This chain joins TRBV9 and TRBJ1-3; no definite D call. The germline V gene has CDR1 SGDLS and CDR2 YYNGEE. V dropped 3 bases and J dropped 0 bases, with 22 bases sitting between them. The CDR3 has 19 amino acids. The CDR3 DNA reads TGTGCCAGCAGCGCCCGCCCCTTGTCGGAGGAGTACTCTGGAAACACCATATATTTT. This encodes CASSARPLSEEYSGNTIYF. Together with reference TRBV9 and TRBJ1-3, the CDR3 gives the full variable domain: DSGVTQTPKHLITATGQRVTLRCSPRSGDLSVYWYQQSLDQGLQFLIQYYNGEERAKGNILERFSAQQFPDLHSELNLSSLELGDSALYFCASSARPLSEEYSGNTIYFGEGSWLTVV.

This clone was recorded a few times. V is TRBV11-2 and J is TRBJ1-1; D uncertain. The V gene lost 4 bases and the J gene lost 4 bases, with 13 bases spanning the gap. The germline V gene has CDR1 SGHAT and CDR2 FQNNGV. This CDR3 region has 14 residues. The CDR3: CASSSLRGGTEAFF. CDR3 DNA sequence: TGTGCCAGCAGCTCGCTCCGGGGAGGCACTGAAGCTTTCTTT. The variable domain in full, with the rest retrieved from reference TRBV11-2 and TRBJ1-1, is EAGVAQSPRYKIIEKRQSVAFWCNPISGHATLYWYQQILGQGPKLLIQFQNNGVVDDSQLPKDRFSAERLKGVDSTLKIQPAKLEDSAVYLCASSSLRGGTEAFFGQGTRLTVV.

This chain links TRBV6-6 with TRBJ2-2; 8 bases map to TRBD2. Germline CDR1 is MNHNY and CDR2 is SVGAGI (reference sequence). The CDR3 has 14 residues. V was pared by 7 bases and J by 3 bases, with 4 bases of the junction left unmatched. In nucleotides, the CDR3 is TGTGCCAGCATCGAGCGGGGGCACACCGGGGAGCTGTTTTTT. Translated, it gives CASIERGHTGELFF.

The chain links TRBV7-2 to TRBJ2-3; no clear D. The CDR3 totals 16 residues. The germline V gene has CDR1 SGHTA and CDR2 FQGNSA. Trimming removed 5 bases from V and 3 bases from J, with 18 bases in between. The DNA of the CDR3 is TGTGCCAGCAGCAAACCCAGAGGAGCGCCAACAGATACGCAGTATTTT. It is translated as CASSKPRGAPTDTQYF.

The genes are TRBV7-2 and TRBJ1-1, with a possible D match to TRBD1 (5 bases). V shed 1 base and J shed 11 bases, with 20 bases lying between them. Per the germline V gene, CDR1 is SGHTA and CDR2 is FQGNSA. This CDR3 comprises 15 residues. The CDR3, as DNA: TGTGCCAGCAGCTTAGGTTCGGGCAGGGTGCTTATGGCTTTCTTT. This translates into CASSLGSGRVLMAFF. The variable domain in full, completed from reference TRBV7-2 and TRBJ1-1, reads GAGVSQSPSNKVTEKGKDVELRCDPISGHTALYWYRQSLGQGLEFLIYFQGNSAPDKSGLPSDRFSAERTGGSVSTLTIQRTQQEDSAVYLCASSLGSGRVLMAFFGQGTRLTVV.

The rearrangement joins TRBV13 to TRBJ1-2; D call uncertain. The CDR3 contains 12 residues. V was trimmed by 2 bases and J by 4 bases, leaving 5 bases between them. In germline, CDR1 is PRHDT, CDR2 FYEKMQ (reference sequence). CDR3 sequence (DNA): TGTGCCAGCAGCTTAAGCCCCTATGGCTACACCTTC. It is translated as CASSLSPYGYTF.

This clone showed up just once. This chain joins TRBV4-3 and TRBJ2-2; 9 bases agree with TRBD2. This CDR3 is built from 16 residues. From germline, CDR1 is LGHNA and CDR2 YSLEER. With 4 bases clipped from V and 4 bases from J, the junction kept 7 bases outside the gene matches. The CDR3 loop is CASSPNSGGVTGELFF. The CDR3, as DNA: TGCGCCAGCAGCCCGAATAGCGGGGGAGTCACCGGGGAGCTGTTTTTT.